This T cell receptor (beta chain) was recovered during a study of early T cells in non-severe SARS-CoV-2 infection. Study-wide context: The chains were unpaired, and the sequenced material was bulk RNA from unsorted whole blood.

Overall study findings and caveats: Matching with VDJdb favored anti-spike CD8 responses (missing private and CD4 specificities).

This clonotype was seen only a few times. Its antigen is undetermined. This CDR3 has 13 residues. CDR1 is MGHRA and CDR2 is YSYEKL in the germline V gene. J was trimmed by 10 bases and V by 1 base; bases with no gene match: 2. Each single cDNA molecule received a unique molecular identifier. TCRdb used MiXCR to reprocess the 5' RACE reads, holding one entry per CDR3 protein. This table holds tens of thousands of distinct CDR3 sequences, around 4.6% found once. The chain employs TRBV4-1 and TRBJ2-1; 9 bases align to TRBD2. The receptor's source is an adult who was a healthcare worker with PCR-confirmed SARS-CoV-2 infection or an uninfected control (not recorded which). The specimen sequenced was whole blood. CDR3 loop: CASSQVAGGEQFF. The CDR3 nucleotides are TGCGCCAGCAGCCAAGTTGCGGGGGGGGAGCAGTTCTTC.